This entry features one TCR beta chain sequence. Seattle's cohort entered during active infection and was followed longitudinally. This sample was taken from a study of blood T cell repertoires in COVID-19. Generated by immunoSEQ multiplex PCR, the TCRdb table keeps only in-frame clones and is missing some. The sample contains 120,000 or so clones, roughly 90% of which appear only once. The sequencing input was peripheral blood. This receptor was identified in a man between 60 and 75 years old with COVID-19, enrolled during active disease.

The CDR3 protein is CASSLTGRALYNEQFF. DNA of the CDR3: TGTGCCAGCAGCTTAACCGGGAGGGCCCTCTACAATGAGCAGTTCTTC. This chain connects TRBV7-6 to TRBJ2-1, with TRBD2 identical over 8 bases. CDR3 size: 16 residues. Trimming at V came to 2 bases and at J to 3 bases, leaving 6 bases not matched to a gene. The germline V gene encodes CDR1 SGHVS and CDR2 FNYEAQ. Full variable domain (missing parts from reference TRBV7-6 and TRBJ2-1): GAGVSQSPRYKVTKRGQDVALRCDPISGHVSLYWYRQALGQGPEFLTYFNYEAQQDKSGLPNDRFSAERPEGSISTLTIQRTEQRDSAMYRCASSLTGRALYNEQFFGPGTRLTVL.